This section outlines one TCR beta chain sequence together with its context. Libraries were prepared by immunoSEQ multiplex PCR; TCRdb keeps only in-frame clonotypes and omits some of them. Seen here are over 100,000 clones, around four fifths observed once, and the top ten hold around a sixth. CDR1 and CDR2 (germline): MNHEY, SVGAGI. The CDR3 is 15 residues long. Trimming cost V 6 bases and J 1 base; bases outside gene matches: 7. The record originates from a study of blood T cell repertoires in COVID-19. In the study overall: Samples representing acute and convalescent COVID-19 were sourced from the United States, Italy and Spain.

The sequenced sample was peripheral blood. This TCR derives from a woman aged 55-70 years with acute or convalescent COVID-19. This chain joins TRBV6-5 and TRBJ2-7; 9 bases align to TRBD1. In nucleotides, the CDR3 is TGTGCCAGCAGCGGCCGGGACAGGGCTTCCTACGAGCAGTACTTC. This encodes CASSGRDRASYEQYF.